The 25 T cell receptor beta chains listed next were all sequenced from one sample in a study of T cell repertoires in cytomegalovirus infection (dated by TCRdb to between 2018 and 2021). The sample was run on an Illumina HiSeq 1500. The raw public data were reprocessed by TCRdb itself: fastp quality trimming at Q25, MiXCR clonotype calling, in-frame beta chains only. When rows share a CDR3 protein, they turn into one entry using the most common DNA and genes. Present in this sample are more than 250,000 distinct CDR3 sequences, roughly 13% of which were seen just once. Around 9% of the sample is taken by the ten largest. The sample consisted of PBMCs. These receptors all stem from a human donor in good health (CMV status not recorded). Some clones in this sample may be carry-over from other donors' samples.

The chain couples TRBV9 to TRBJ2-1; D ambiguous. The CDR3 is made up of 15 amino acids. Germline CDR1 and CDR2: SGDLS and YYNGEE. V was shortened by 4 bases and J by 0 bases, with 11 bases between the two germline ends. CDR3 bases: TGTGCCAGCAGCCGAGACGGTAGCTCCTACAATGAGCAGTTCTTC. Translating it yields CASSRDGSSYNEQFF. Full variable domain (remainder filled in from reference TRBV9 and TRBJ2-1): DSGVTQTPKHLITATGQRVTLRCSPRSGDLSVYWYQQSLDQGLQFLIQYYNGEERAKGNILERFSAQQFPDLHSELNLSSLELGDSALYFCASSRDGSSYNEQFFGPGTRLTVL.

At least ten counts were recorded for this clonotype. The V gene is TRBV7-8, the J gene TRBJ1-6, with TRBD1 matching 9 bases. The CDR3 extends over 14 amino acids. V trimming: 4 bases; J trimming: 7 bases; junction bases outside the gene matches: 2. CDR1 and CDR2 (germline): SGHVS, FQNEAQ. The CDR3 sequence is CASSSTGGNSPLHF. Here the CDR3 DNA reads TGTGCCAGCAGCTCTACAGGGGGCAATTCACCCCTCCACTTT.

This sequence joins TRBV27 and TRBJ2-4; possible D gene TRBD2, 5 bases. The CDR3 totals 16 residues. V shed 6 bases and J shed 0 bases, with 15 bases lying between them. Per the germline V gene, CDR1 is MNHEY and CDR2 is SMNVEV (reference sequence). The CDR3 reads CASSLFEGSAKNIQYF. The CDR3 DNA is TGTGCCAGCAGCCTCTTCGAGGGATCAGCCAAAAACATTCAGTACTTC.

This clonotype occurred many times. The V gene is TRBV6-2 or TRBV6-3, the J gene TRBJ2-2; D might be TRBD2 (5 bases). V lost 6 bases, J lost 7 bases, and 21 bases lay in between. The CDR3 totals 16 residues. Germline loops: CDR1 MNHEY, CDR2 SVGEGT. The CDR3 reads CASSSGIAYGGGELFF. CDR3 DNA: TGTGCCAGCAGCTCGGGGATAGCATACGGCGGCGGGGAGCTGTTTTTT.

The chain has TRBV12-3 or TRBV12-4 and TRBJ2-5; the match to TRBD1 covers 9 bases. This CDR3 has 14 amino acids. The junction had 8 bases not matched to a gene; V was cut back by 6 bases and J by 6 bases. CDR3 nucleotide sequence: TGTGCCAGCAGCCTACAGGGGGCTCGGAAGACCCAGTACTTC. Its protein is CASSLQGARKTQYF.

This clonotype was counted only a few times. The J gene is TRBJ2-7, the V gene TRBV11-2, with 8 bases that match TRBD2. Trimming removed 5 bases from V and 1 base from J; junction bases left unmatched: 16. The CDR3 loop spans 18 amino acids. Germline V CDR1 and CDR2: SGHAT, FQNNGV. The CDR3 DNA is TGTGCCAGCAGCCCCCGAAAAGGGTCGAGCGGGAGTTCCTACGAGCAGTACTTC. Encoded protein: CASSPRKGSSGSSYEQYF.

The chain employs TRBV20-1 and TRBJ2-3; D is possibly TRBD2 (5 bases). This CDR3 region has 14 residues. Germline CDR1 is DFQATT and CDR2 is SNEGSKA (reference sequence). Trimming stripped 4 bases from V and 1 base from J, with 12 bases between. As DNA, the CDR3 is TGCAGTGCTATGAGCGGCTCCCGCACAGATACGCAGTATTTT. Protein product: CSAMSGSRTDTQYF.

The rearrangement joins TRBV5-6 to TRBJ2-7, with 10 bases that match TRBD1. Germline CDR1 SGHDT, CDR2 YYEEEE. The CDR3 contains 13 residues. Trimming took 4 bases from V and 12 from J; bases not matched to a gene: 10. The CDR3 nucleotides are TGTGCCAGCAGCAAATCCTGGGACAGGGGCTGGTACTTC. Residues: CASSKSWDRGWYF.

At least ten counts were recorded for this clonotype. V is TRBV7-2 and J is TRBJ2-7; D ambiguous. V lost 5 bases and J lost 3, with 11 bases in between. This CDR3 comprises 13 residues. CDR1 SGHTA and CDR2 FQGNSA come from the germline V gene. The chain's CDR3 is CASSLEVYYEQYF. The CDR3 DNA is TGTGCCAGCAGCCTCGAGGTTTACTACGAGCAGTACTTC. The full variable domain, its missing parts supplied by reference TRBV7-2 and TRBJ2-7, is GAGVSQSPSNKVTEKGKDVELRCDPISGHTALYWYRQSLGQGLEFLIYFQGNSAPDKSGLPSDRFSAERTGGSVSTLTIQRTQQEDSAVYLCASSLEVYYEQYFGPGTRLTVT.

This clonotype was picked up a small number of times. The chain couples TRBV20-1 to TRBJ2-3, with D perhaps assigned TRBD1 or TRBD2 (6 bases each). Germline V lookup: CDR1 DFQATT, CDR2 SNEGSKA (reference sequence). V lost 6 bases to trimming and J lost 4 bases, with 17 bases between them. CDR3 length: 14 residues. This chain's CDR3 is CSATEQGGPDTQYF. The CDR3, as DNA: TGCAGTGCCACCGAACAGGGAGGCCCAGATACGCAGTATTTT.

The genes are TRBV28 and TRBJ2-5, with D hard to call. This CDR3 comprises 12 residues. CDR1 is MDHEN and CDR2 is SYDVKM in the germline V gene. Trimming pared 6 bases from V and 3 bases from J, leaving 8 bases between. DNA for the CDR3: TGTGCCAGCAGCCAGTCTAAAGAGACCCAGTACTTC. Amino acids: CASSQSKETQYF. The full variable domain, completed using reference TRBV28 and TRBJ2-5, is DVKVTQSSRYLVKRTGEKVFLECVQDMDHENMFWYRQDPGLGLRLIYFSYDVKMKEKGDIPEGYSVSREKKERFSLILESASTNQTSMYLCASSQSKETQYFGPGTRLLVL.

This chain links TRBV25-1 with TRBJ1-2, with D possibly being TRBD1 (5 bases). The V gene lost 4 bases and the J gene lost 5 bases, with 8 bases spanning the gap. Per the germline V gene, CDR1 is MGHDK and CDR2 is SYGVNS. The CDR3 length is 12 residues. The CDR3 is CASSGGEYGYTF. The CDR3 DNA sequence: TGTGCCAGCAGTGGAGGGGAGTATGGCTACACCTTC.

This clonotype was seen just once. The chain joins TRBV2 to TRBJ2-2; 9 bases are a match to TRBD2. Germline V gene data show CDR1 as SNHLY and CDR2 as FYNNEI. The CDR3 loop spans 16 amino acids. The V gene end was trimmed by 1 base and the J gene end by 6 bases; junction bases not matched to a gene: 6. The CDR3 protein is CASSEELAGVAGELFF. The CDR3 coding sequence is TGTGCCAGCAGTGAAGAATTAGCGGGAGTCGCCGGGGAGCTGTTTTTT.

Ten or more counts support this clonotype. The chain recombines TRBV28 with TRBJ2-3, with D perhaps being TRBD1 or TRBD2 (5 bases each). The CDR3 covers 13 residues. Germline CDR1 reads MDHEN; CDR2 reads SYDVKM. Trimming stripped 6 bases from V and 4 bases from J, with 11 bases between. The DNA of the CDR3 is TGTGCCAGCAGGGCCCAGGGACCAGATACGCAGTATTTT. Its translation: CASRAQGPDTQYF.

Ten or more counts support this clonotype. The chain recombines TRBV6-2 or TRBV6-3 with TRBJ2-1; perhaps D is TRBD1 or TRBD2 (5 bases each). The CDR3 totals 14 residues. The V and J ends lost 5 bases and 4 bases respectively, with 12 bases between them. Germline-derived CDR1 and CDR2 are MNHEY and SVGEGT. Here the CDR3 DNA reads TGTGCCAGCAGTCCGGGACGAGAGTACAATGAGCAGTTCTTC. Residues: CASSPGREYNEQFF.

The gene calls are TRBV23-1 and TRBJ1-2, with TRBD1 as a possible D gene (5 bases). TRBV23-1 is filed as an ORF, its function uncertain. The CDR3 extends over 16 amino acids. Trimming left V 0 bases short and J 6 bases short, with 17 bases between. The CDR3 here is CASSQSRGGTSNGYTF. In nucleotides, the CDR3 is TGCGCCAGCAGTCAATCCCGAGGCGGGACTTCTAATGGCTACACCTTC.

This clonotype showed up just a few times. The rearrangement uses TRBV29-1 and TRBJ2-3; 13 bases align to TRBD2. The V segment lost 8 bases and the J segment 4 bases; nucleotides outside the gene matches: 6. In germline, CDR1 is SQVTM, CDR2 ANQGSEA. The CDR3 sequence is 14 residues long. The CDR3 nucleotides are TGCAGCATTGGGACTAGCGGGGTATCAGATACGCAGTATTTT. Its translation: CSIGTSGVSDTQYF.

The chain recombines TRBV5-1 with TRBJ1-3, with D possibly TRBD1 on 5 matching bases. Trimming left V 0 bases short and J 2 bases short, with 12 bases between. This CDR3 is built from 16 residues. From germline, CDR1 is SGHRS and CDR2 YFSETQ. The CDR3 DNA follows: TGCGCCAGCAGCTTGGATCGGGGCGCGACTGGAAACACCATATATTTT. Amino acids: CASSLDRGATGNTIYF.

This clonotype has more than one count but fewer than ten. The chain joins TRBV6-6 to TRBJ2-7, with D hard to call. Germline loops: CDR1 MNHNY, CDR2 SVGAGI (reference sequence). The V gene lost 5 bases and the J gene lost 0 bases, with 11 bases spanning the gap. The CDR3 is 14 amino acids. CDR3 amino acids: CASSRSDASYEQYF. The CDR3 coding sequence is TGTGCCAGCAGTCGGTCGGACGCCTCCTACGAGCAGTACTTC.

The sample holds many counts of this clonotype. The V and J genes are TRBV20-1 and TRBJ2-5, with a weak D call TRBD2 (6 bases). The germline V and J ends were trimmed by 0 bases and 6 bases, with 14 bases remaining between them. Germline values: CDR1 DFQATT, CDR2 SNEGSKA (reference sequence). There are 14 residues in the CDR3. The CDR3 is CSARDLGDWQTQYF. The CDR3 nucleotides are TGCAGTGCTAGAGATCTCGGGGACTGGCAGACCCAGTACTTC.

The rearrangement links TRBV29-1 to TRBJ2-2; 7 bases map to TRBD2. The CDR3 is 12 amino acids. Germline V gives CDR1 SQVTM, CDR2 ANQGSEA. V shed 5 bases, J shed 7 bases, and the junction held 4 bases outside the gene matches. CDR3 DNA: TGCAGCGTTAGGGAGGGTAACGGGGAGCTGTTTTTT. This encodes CSVREGNGELFF.

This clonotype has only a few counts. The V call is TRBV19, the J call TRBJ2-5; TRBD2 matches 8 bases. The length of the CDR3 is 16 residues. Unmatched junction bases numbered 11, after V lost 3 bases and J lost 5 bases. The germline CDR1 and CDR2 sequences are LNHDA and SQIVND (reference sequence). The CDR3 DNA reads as TGTGCCAGTAGTATGAAAGCGGGGGTCGTTTGGGAGACCCAGTACTTC. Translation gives CASSMKAGVVWETQYF. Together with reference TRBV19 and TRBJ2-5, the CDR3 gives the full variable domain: DGGITQSPKYLFRKEGQNVTLSCEQNLNHDAMYWYRQDPGQGLRLIYYSQIVNDFQKGDIAEGYSVSREKKESFPLTVTSAQKNPTAFYLCASSMKAGVVWETQYFGPGTRLLVL.

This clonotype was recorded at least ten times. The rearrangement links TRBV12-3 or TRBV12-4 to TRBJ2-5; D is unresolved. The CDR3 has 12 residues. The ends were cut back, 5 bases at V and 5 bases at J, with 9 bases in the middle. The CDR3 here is CASSPSSETQYF. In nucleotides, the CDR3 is TGTGCCAGCAGTCCCTCATCGGAGACCCAGTACTTC.

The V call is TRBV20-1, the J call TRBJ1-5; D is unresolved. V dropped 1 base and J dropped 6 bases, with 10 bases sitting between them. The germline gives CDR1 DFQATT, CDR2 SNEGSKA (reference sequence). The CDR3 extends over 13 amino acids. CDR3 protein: CSARVLGSQPQHF. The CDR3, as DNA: TGCAGTGCTAGAGTATTGGGGAGTCAGCCCCAGCATTTT.

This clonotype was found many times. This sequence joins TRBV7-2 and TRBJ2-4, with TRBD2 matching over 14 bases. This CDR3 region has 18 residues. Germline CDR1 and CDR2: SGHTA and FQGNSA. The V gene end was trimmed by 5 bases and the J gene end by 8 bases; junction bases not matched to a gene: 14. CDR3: CASSLIPGLAGDLDIQYF. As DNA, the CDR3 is TGTGCCAGCAGCCTTATTCCGGGACTAGCGGGAGATTTGGACATTCAGTACTTC.